Given below is one T cell receptor beta chain in context. The V gene's germline CDR1 is GTSNPN and CDR2 SVGIG (reference sequence). V dropped 4 bases and J dropped 6 bases, with 21 bases sitting between them. The CDR3 runs 16 residues. This sample is drawn from a study of T cell changes during pregnancy in multiple sclerosis. Repertoires were generated with immunoSEQ multiplex PCR, while TCRdb's copy carries only in-frame clones and drops some. The sample contains some 100,000 clones, around 90% of which appear only once. The chain couples TRBV30 to TRBJ2-2; tentative D call: TRBD1 (7 bases). This TCR was sampled from a female donor with multiple sclerosis, enrolled in a pregnancy study. The sample here was peripheral blood, taken in the second trimester of pregnancy. CDR3 in amino acids: CAWTVYRGRRAGELFF. The CDR3 region has the DNA TGTGCCTGGACCGTTTACAGGGGTCGGAGGGCCGGGGAGCTGTTTTTT. The full variable domain, its missing parts supplied by reference TRBV30 and TRBJ2-2, is SQTIHQWPATLVQPVGSPLSLECTVEGTSNPNLYWYRQAAGRGLQLLFYSVGIGQISSEVPQNLSASRPQDRQFILSSKKLLLSDSGFYLCAWTVYRGRRAGELFFGEGSRLTVL.